This T cell receptor (beta chain) was observed in a study of CD8 T cells in Susac syndrome. As to this clonotype: The antigen remains unidentified.

TCR beta sequencing was performed on blood CD8+ and CD4+ T cells. FACS was used to enrich TEMRA cells, whereas the CD8+ and CD4+ T cells were obtained by negative isolation. Findings and caveats of the study: The study's TCR sequencing and HLA analysis drew on a certain number of individuals. That number was acknowledged as relatively small.

It was with random hexamers that about 0.45 to 1 ug RNA was reverse transcribed. TCRdb independently ran MiXCR on the immunoSEQ multiplex PCR reads; one entry per CDR3 protein. The table includes 67,000 or so distinct CDR3 sequences, approximately 93% detected once. V dropped 5 bases and J dropped 1 base, with 14 bases sitting between them. Germline V gene sequence: CDR1 SGHVS, CDR2 FQNEAQ. The CDR3 has 15 amino acids. The gene calls are TRBV7-8 and TRBJ1-2; weak D call: TRBD1 (6 bases). The sequence was collected from a human donor with Susac syndrome. The sample taken for sequencing was CD4+ T cells from PBMCs. Here the CDR3 reads CASSRPGTLNYGYTF. Written as DNA, the CDR3 is TGTGCCAGCAGCCGACCCGGGACACTTAACTATGGCTACACCTTC.